The TCR beta chain described here comes from a study of blood T cell repertoires in COVID-19. Study at large: The study drew acute and convalescent COVID-19 samples from the United States, Italy and Spain. From T cells, B-cell-depleted T cells, or PBMCs came the material, which was cDNA or gDNA.

Authors' processing steps: How many nucleated cells were present was estimated from reference gene primer amplification. Sequencing was performed with immunoSEQ multiplex PCR; in TCRdb, only in-frame clones are kept and a portion is missing. V and J calls plus clone size are reproduced from that table; the DNA served to infer D and trimming. The sample lists 150,000 to 200,000 clones, roughly 87% seen once, with around 6.1% in the top ten. The CDR3 has 12 residues. Germline V gives CDR1 SQVTM, CDR2 ANQGSEA. The V gene end was trimmed by 5 bases and the J gene end by 7 bases; junction bases not matched to a gene: 3.

Sequencing input: peripheral blood. This clonotype was obtained from a middle-aged woman with acute or convalescent COVID-19. V and J are TRBV29-1 and TRBJ1-4; 8 bases are shared with TRBD1. CDR3 coding DNA: TGCAGCGTTTCGCAGGGGGCTGAAAAACTGTTTTTT. Amino acids: CSVSQGAEKLFF.